This T cell receptor (beta chain) was retrieved from a study of T-cell memory formation after mild COVID-19. Whole-study results and caveats: Day 37-peaking second-wave clones had unconfirmed SARS-CoV-2 specificity. Those CD4+ clones that contracted were mainly in CM and EM (CD8+ ones in EMRA).

Details on this clonotype: Its antigen is unidentified.

The ends were cut back, 4 bases at V and 8 bases at J, with 9 bases in the middle. CDR1 is SGHVS, CDR2 FQNEAQ, per germline. The CDR3 is made up of 13 amino acids. In TCRdb, the 5' RACE reads were re-called with MiXCR into one record per CDR3 protein. The sample has approximately 340,000 distinct CDR3 sequences; 10% to 15% are singletons. This clonotype was sampled from a man in his late teens or twenties who had mild COVID-19 (a few samples of this study predate the infection). Cell type and time point are not known. The sequencing sample was made of PBMCs or a T cell subset sorted from them (not recorded which). The V and J genes are TRBV7-8 and TRBJ1-6; D unresolved. CDR3 in amino acids: CASSYNSDSPLHF. The CDR3 region has the DNA TGTGCCAGCAGCTACAACAGCGATTCACCCCTCCACTTT.